Listed here are 22 T cell receptor beta chains from one sample, sequenced in a study of beta chain features in type 1 diabetes. What was sequenced were expressed TCRB transcripts, since all of the isolated RNA had been reverse transcribed. Method: immunoSEQ multiplex PCR; TCRdb's copy keeps in-frame clones and lacks some. The sample carries approximately 600,000 clones, around 12% recorded once. These receptors have no known antigen. Study-level results: Moderate yet significant TCRB CDR3 shortening was seen in Type 1 diabetes patients in all four CD4+ subsets.

The sample comprised naive CD4+ T cells from blood. The receptors derive from a man aged 30-40 years with type 1 diabetes.

This clone was counted a few times. The CDR3 loop reads CASSLDRGANYGYTF. For the CDR3, the DNA is TGTGCCAGCAGTTTGGACAGGGGTGCAAACTATGGCTACACCTTC. V is TRBV6-5 and J is TRBJ1-2; 9 bases are a match to TRBD1. This CDR3 has 15 amino acids. CDR1 is MNHEY and CDR2 is SVGAGI in the germline V gene. Trimming removed 4 bases from V and 2 bases from J; junction bases left unmatched: 5.

The sample holds a few counts of this clone. The V gene is TRBV5-1, the J gene TRBJ2-7; D not certain. This CDR3 contains 14 residues. Germline V gene sequence: CDR1 SGHRS, CDR2 YFSETQ. Trimming took off 0 bases at V and 6 bases at J, with 13 bases between the two ends. CDR3 bases: TGCGCCAGCAGCTTGGAACAGTTCCATCTCGAGCAGTACTTC. Translated: CASSLEQFHLEQYF. The full variable domain, completed using reference TRBV5-1 and TRBJ2-7, is KAGVTQTPRYLIKTRGQQVTLSCSPISGHRSVSWYQQTPGQGLQFLFEYFSETQRNKGNFPGRFSGRQFSNSRSEMNVSTLELGDSALYLCASSLEQFHLEQYFGPGTRLTVT.

This clone turned up a few times. The chain joins TRBV7-9 to TRBJ2-1, with D tentatively TRBD2 (6 bases). The V gene's germline CDR1 is SEHNR and CDR2 FQNEAQ (reference sequence). Trimming removed 5 bases from V and 12 bases from J, with 14 bases in between. This CDR3 comprises 12 residues. CDR3 in DNA: TGTGCCAGCAGCCCCTCTAGCGCCGGGCAGTTCTTC. Its protein is CASSPSSAGQFF.

This chain connects TRBV5-1 to TRBJ2-3; 11 bases align to TRBD2. From germline, CDR1 is SGHRS and CDR2 YFSETQ. V was pared by 4 bases and J by 2 bases, with 9 bases of the junction left unmatched. CDR3 size: 17 residues. The CDR3: CASSVTRLAGITDTQYF. DNA for the CDR3: TGCGCCAGCAGCGTGACCCGACTAGCGGGAATCACAGATACGCAGTATTTT. Supplemented by reference TRBV5-1 and TRBJ2-3, the full variable domain reads KAGVTQTPRYLIKTRGQQVTLSCSPISGHRSVSWYQQTPGQGLQFLFEYFSETQRNKGNFPGRFSGRQFSNSRSEMNVSTLELGDSALYLCASSVTRLAGITDTQYFGPGTRLTVL.

The rearrangement links TRBV9 to TRBJ2-1, with TRBD2 matching over 9 bases. V was pared by 0 bases and J by 7 bases, with 8 bases of the junction left unmatched. This CDR3 has 16 amino acids. The germline V gene encodes CDR1 SGDLS and CDR2 YYNGEE. The CDR3 nucleotides read TGTGCCAGCAGCGTAGATCTGCGGGGGGGCTCTAATGAGCAGTTCTTC. Protein: CASSVDLRGGSNEQFF.

The J gene is TRBJ2-5, the V gene TRBV28; 8 bases align to TRBD2. The CDR3 loop spans 17 amino acids. Per the germline V gene, CDR1 is MDHEN and CDR2 is SYDVKM. Unmatched junction bases numbered 14, after V lost 3 bases and J lost 5 bases. The CDR3 loop reads CASSLSGLAGGGETQYF. In DNA, the CDR3 is TGTGCCAGCAGTTTGAGCGGGCTAGCGGGTGGCGGGGAGACCCAGTACTTC.

CDR3 nucleotide sequence: TGTGCCAGTAGTATTTCCGGGACAGCTTTTCAGATACTGTTTTTT. It encodes CASSISGTAFQILFF. The V call is TRBV19, the J call TRBJ1-4; TRBD1 matches at 7 bases. This CDR3 has 15 amino acids. Germline CDR1 reads LNHDA; CDR2 reads SQIVND (reference sequence). V shed 3 bases and J 13 bases; nucleotides not matched to a gene: 14.

V is TRBV2 and J is TRBJ1-1, with D unclear. The germline V gene encodes CDR1 SNHLY and CDR2 FYNNEI. The V end was cut by 5 bases, the J end by 7 bases, with 8 bases between. This CDR3 comprises 11 residues. CDR3 amino acids: CASSPEGEAFF. The CDR3 DNA is TGTGCCAGCAGTCCCGAGGGTGAAGCTTTCTTT.

This clone has only a few counts. The V call is TRBV7-8, the J call TRBJ1-4; weak D call: TRBD1 (5 bases). Germline V gene lookup returns CDR1 SGHVS and CDR2 FQNEAQ. The CDR3 is 13 residues long. The V end was cut by 1 base, the J end by 7 bases, with 7 bases between. CDR3 residues: CASSLERGEKLFF. CDR3 nucleotides: TGTGCCAGCAGCTTAGAGAGGGGTGAAAAACTGTTTTTT.

This clone was seen only a few times. The chain recombines TRBV25-1 with TRBJ1-1; D is unresolved. The CDR3 is 12 residues long. Trimming removed 5 bases at V and 4 bases at J, with 8 bases between. Germline loops: CDR1 MGHDK, CDR2 SYGVNS. CDR3 sequence reads: CASSREGTEAFF. In DNA form, the CDR3 reads TGTGCCAGCAGTAGGGAGGGCACTGAAGCTTTCTTT. Using reference TRBV25-1 and TRBJ1-1 for the parts outside the CDR3, the full variable domain is EADIYQTPRYLVIGTGKKITLECSQTMGHDKMYWYQQDPGMELHLIHYSYGVNSTEKGDLSSESTVSRIRTEHFPLTLESARPSHTSQYLCASSREGTEAFFGQGTRLTVV.

V usage is TRBV14 and J usage is TRBJ1-2, with TRBD1 matching over 8 bases. Germline assignment: CDR1 SGHDN and CDR2 FVKESK. The CDR3 extends over 14 amino acids. V was pared by 4 bases and J by 9 bases, with 10 bases of the junction left unmatched. The CDR3: CASSRDRGSGSYTF. CDR3 nucleotide sequence: TGTGCCAGCAGCCGTGACAGGGGCTCTGGCAGCTACACCTTC.

The J gene is TRBJ1-2, the V gene TRBV5-6, with 8 bases fitting TRBD1. This CDR3 is built from 15 residues. Germline loops: CDR1 SGHDT, CDR2 YYEEEE. Trimming cost V 2 bases and J 6 bases; bases outside gene matches: 9. CDR3 sequence reads: CASSFSLDREDGYTF. In DNA form, the CDR3 reads TGTGCCAGCAGCTTTTCCCTGGACAGGGAGGATGGCTACACCTTC.

This clone was found a few times. The chain links TRBV29-1 to TRBJ1-5; a possible D gene is TRBD1 (5 bases). Trimming took 6 bases from V and 6 from J, leaving 15 bases between them. This CDR3 has 13 amino acids. Per the germline V gene, CDR1 is SQVTM and CDR2 is ANQGSEA. Here the CDR3 reads CSVPGAGGQPQHF. The DNA for the CDR3 is TGCAGCGTCCCCGGGGCGGGGGGTCAGCCCCAGCATTTT.

The CDR3: CASSFTGVGYTF. Written as DNA, the CDR3 is TGCGCCAGCAGCTTTACAGGGGTTGGCTACACCTTC. V gene TRBV5-1 combines with J gene TRBJ1-2; 7 nucleotides align to TRBD1. J was trimmed by 7 bases and V by 2 bases; bases with no gene match: 2. Germline V lookup: CDR1 SGHRS, CDR2 YFSETQ. The CDR3 extends over 12 amino acids.

This clone appeared a few times. V usage is TRBV20-1 and J usage is TRBJ2-1; 9 bases are shared with TRBD2. Germline CDR1 reads DFQATT; CDR2 reads SNEGSKA (reference sequence). The CDR3 has 11 residues. Trimming at V came to 5 bases and at J to 10 bases, leaving 3 bases not matched to a gene. The CDR3 DNA reads TGCAGTGCTCTGCGGGGGGGAGAGCAGTTCTTC. It yields the protein CSALRGGEQFF.

This chain links TRBV19 with TRBJ2-3, with D perhaps being TRBD1 or TRBD2 (5 bases each). Trimming took 8 bases from V and 3 from J, leaving 15 bases between them. Germline V CDR1 and CDR2: LNHDA, SQIVND (reference sequence). This CDR3 contains 14 residues. CDR3 sequence (DNA): TGTGCCAGTGTCGATCCGGGACGAACAGATACGCAGTATTTT. Its translation: CASVDPGRTDTQYF.

This clone has a handful of counts. J is TRBJ2-7 and V is TRBV7-9; D is unclear. The CDR3 is made up of 12 amino acids. Trimming left V 1 base short and J 5 bases short, with 6 bases between. Germline CDR1 and CDR2: SEHNR and FQNEAQ (reference sequence). The CDR3 protein is CASSLVPDEQYF. The DNA of the CDR3 is TGTGCCAGCAGCTTAGTACCGGACGAGCAGTACTTC.

The sample holds a few counts of this clone. V is TRBV7-2 and J is TRBJ2-3, with unresolved D. This CDR3 is 13 amino acids long. V was pared by 4 bases and J by 5 bases, with 10 bases between. CDR1 is SGHTA, CDR2 FQGNSA, per germline. In DNA, the CDR3 is TGTGCCAGCAGCTCCCGACCCGAAGATACGCAGTATTTT. This sequence encodes CASSSRPEDTQYF.

The chain uses TRBV6-5 and TRBJ2-5; a possible D gene is TRBD1 (5 bases). Germline assignment: CDR1 MNHEY and CDR2 SVGAGI. CDR3 length equals 13 residues. V was pared by 0 bases and J by 4 bases, with 6 bases between. The CDR3 loop reads CASSYSGAETQYF. For the CDR3, the DNA is TGTGCCAGCAGTTACTCAGGGGCAGAGACCCAGTACTTC.

This clone was detected a few times. This chain uses TRBV9 with TRBJ2-7; 9 bases map to TRBD1. V gave up 4 bases and J gave up 4 bases; unmatched junction bases: 6. The CDR3 totals 14 residues. Germline values: CDR1 SGDLS, CDR2 YYNGEE. The CDR3 region is CASSPRTGDYEQYF. In DNA form, the CDR3 reads TGTGCCAGCAGCCCTCGGACAGGGGATTACGAGCAGTACTTC.

The J gene is TRBJ2-1, the V gene TRBV29-1, with 14 bases identical to TRBD2. Losses at the gene ends were 4 bases for V and 9 bases for J; bases not matched to a gene: 5. This CDR3 has 14 residues. Per the germline V gene, CDR1 is SQVTM and CDR2 is ANQGSEA. This chain's CDR3 is CSVGLAGGSGEQFF. The CDR3 DNA is TGCAGCGTTGGACTAGCGGGGGGGTCGGGTGAGCAGTTCTTC.

This clone came up a few times. V usage is TRBV29-1 and J usage is TRBJ2-1, with 10 bases that match TRBD1. J gave up 5 bases and V 8 bases, and 12 bases lay outside the gene matches. Germline V gene data show CDR1 as SQVTM and CDR2 as ANQGSEA. The CDR3 length is 15 residues. The CDR3 sequence: CSSRGGQGPNNEQFF. CDR3 sequence (DNA): TGCAGCTCCAGAGGGGGACAGGGGCCAAACAATGAGCAGTTCTTC.